A single sample gave rise to the 18 T cell receptor beta chains below, sequenced in a study of blood T cell repertoires in COVID-19 (dated by TCRdb to about 2020). Library preparation employed the immunoSEQ multiplex PCR assay. TCRdb holds this immuneACCESS table with in-frame rearrangements only. Some clones are missing; in checked studies, unresolved V genes explain under half, and the rest has no known cause. Present in this sample are just over 250,000 clones, around 84% of which were seen just once. The ten largest account for around 4.1% of the sample. Sequencing was done on a sample of PBMCs or T cells enriched from blood (not recorded which). The receptors originated from a man in his thirties or forties with acute COVID-19.

The rearrangement links TRBV11-2 to TRBJ2-1; D uncertain. The V and J ends lost 0 bases and 7 bases respectively, with 13 bases between them. Germline lookup yields CDR1 SGHAT and CDR2 FQNNGV. The length of the CDR3 is 15 residues. The CDR3, as DNA: TGTGCCAGCAGCTTAGAACTACGCCTTTTTAATGAGCAGTTCTTC. Translation: CASSLELRLFNEQFF.

CDR3 amino acids: CASSELTSGRDEQFF. DNA for the CDR3: TGTGCCAGCAGTGAGTTGACTAGCGGGAGAGATGAGCAGTTCTTC. This rearrangement joins TRBV2 to TRBJ2-1; 12 bases are a match to TRBD2. The V gene end was trimmed by 3 bases and the J gene end by 8 bases; junction bases not matched to a gene: 5. Germline loops: CDR1 SNHLY, CDR2 FYNNEI. The CDR3 spans 15 residues. The whole variable domain, filled in from reference TRBV2 and TRBJ2-1, reads EPEVTQTPSHQVTQMGQEVILRCVPISNHLYFYWYRQILGQKVEFLVSFYNNEISEKSEIFDDQFSVERPDGSNFTLKIRSTKLEDSAMYFCASSELTSGRDEQFFGPGTRLTVL.

The genes are TRBV19 and TRBJ1-2, with TRBD1 identical over 7 bases. Germline CDR1 LNHDA, CDR2 SQIVND (reference sequence). V was pared by 5 bases and J by 4 bases, with 7 bases of the junction left unmatched. The CDR3 has 14 residues. The DNA of the CDR3 is TGTGCCAGTAGTCCCGGGGCAGGGGGCTATGGCTACACCTTC. This gives the protein CASSPGAGGYGYTF.

This rearrangement joins TRBV28 to TRBJ1-5; D remains unclear. The CDR3 totals 15 residues. Trimming took 7 bases from V and 6 from J, leaving 19 bases between them. Germline lookup yields CDR1 MDHEN and CDR2 SYDVKM. This CDR3 reads CASTPSKGSGQPQHF. CDR3 DNA: TGTGCCAGCACCCCCTCGAAAGGTTCGGGTCAGCCCCAGCATTTT.

The CDR3 DNA reads TGTGCCAGTAGTATGGGACTAGCTTACGAGCAGTACGTC. Translating gives CASSMGLAYEQYV. The gene calls are TRBV19 and TRBJ2-7; 9 bases agree with TRBD2. The CDR3 length is 13 residues. With 3 bases clipped from V and 4 bases from J, the junction kept 1 base outside the gene matches. Looked up from germline, CDR1 is LNHDA and CDR2 is SQIVND (reference sequence).

This chain connects TRBV5-1 to TRBJ1-2; D might be TRBD1 (6 bases). Germline assignment: CDR1 SGHRS and CDR2 YFSETQ. Deletions cut 4 bases from V and 7 bases from J, with 17 bases between. The CDR3 loop spans 14 amino acids. The CDR3, as DNA: TGCGCCAGCAGCCCCACTTCAGGGGCGGGTGGCTACACCTTC. Encoded protein: CASSPTSGAGGYTF.

The chain combines TRBV3-1 (or the pseudogene TRBV3-2) with TRBJ1-1; possible D gene TRBD1, 5 bases. Germline CDR1 and CDR2: LGHDT and YNNKEL (reference sequence). The CDR3 is made up of 12 amino acids. The ends were cut back, 3 bases at V and 8 bases at J, with 10 bases in the middle. The CDR3 here is CASSHLGGEAFF. For the CDR3, the DNA is TGTGCCAGCAGCCACCTCGGGGGAGAAGCTTTCTTT.

The rearrangement joins TRBV5-4 to TRBJ2-1, with 14 bases that match TRBD2. Trimming took 0 bases from V and 8 from J; bases not matched to a gene: 10. The germline gives CDR1 SGHNT, CDR2 YYREEE (reference sequence). The CDR3 length is 18 residues. In nucleotides, the CDR3 is TGTGCCAGCAGCTTGGTTTCGGGACTAGCGGGAGTTCTGGATGAGCAGTTCTTC. Translating it yields CASSLVSGLAGVLDEQFF.

The chain uses TRBV3-1 (or the pseudogene TRBV3-2) and TRBJ1-4, with 8 bases that match TRBD1. Germline V lookup: CDR1 LGHDT, CDR2 YNNKEL (reference sequence). The CDR3 length is 14 residues. The V segment lost 4 bases and the J segment 5 bases; nucleotides outside the gene matches: 3. The chain's CDR3 is CASSLRTGNEKLFF. The CDR3 DNA is TGTGCCAGCAGCCTTCGGACAGGGAATGAAAAACTGTTTTTT.

The J gene is TRBJ1-2, the V gene TRBV12-3 or TRBV12-4; D is possibly TRBD1 (6 bases). This CDR3 has 13 residues. Trimming took 8 bases from V and 4 from J, leaving 14 bases between them. The CDR3 loop reads CASCKDSLYGYTF. Here the CDR3 DNA reads TGTGCCAGCTGTAAGGACAGCCTCTATGGCTACACCTTC.

This chain joins TRBV3-1 (or the pseudogene TRBV3-2) and TRBJ2-1, with 11 bases lining up with TRBD2. CDR1 and CDR2 (germline): LGHDT, YNNKEL (reference sequence). This CDR3 has 16 amino acids. After removal of 4 bases from V and 4 bases from J, the junction contained 6 bases not matched to a gene. The CDR3 is CASSPGTSGLYNEQFF. In DNA form, the CDR3 reads TGTGCCAGCAGCCCAGGGACTAGCGGCCTATACAATGAGCAGTTCTTC.

The chain joins TRBV4-2 to TRBJ1-2; D is possibly TRBD1 (6 bases). Germline V gives CDR1 LGHNA, CDR2 YNFKEQ. The CDR3 sequence is 17 residues long. Trimming removed 0 bases at V and 1 base at J, with 15 bases between. This CDR3 is CASSQEPGGQFNYGYTF. The CDR3, as DNA: TGTGCCAGCAGCCAAGAACCCGGTGGACAGTTTAACTATGGCTACACCTTC.

In the case of this clone: A junction end diverges from the germline sequence, so it may reflect a read error. The chain joins TRBV5-1 to TRBJ1-1; D gene unclear. Germline assignment: CDR1 SGHRS and CDR2 YFSETQ. The CDR3 spans 13 residues. Here the CDR3 reads CASSLIVNTEAFF. The DNA for the CDR3 is TGTGCCAGCAGCTTGATAGTGAACACTGAAGCTTTCTTT.

The rearrangement links TRBV7-9 to TRBJ1-1; the D gene is possibly TRBD1 (6 bases). Trimming stripped 1 base from V and 1 base from J, with 10 bases between. CDR1 is SEHNR and CDR2 is FQNEAQ in the germline V gene (reference sequence). The CDR3 runs 15 residues. The CDR3 sequence: CASSLEQGWNTEAFF. The CDR3 DNA reads TGTGCCAGCAGCTTAGAACAGGGATGGAACACTGAAGCTTTCTTT. Drawing the rest from reference TRBV7-9 and TRBJ1-1, the complete variable domain is DTGVSQNPRHKITKRGQNVTFRCDPISEHNRLYWYRQTLGQGPEFLTYFQNEAQLEKSRLLSDRFSAERPKGSFSTLEIQRTEQGDSAMYLCASSLEQGWNTEAFFGQGTRLTVV.

CDR3 DNA: TGTGCCAGCAGATCTCCTACAGGGGCTGGAAACACCATATATTTT. Translated, it gives CASRSPTGAGNTIYF. The chain couples TRBV7-9 to TRBJ1-3; 7 bases are a match to TRBD1. CDR3 size: 15 residues. Trimming took 6 bases from V and 2 from J; bases not matched to a gene: 7. Germline CDR1 SEHNR, CDR2 FQNEAQ (reference sequence).

The chain uses TRBV3-1 (or the pseudogene TRBV3-2) and TRBJ2-5; perhaps TRBD2 as D (6 bases). The CDR3 is 15 residues long. Deletions cut 1 base from V and 4 bases from J, with 13 bases between. The germline V gene encodes CDR1 LGHDT and CDR2 YNNKEL (reference sequence). CDR3: CASSQGLGLLETQYF. The CDR3 nucleotides are TGTGCCAGCAGCCAAGGACTAGGTCTTTTAGAGACCCAGTACTTC.

This chain joins TRBV28 and TRBJ1-6; 8 bases are a match to TRBD1. V lost 7 bases, J lost 6 bases, and 8 bases stayed unmatched. The CDR3 runs to 15 residues. Per the germline V gene, CDR1 is MDHEN and CDR2 is SYDVKM. CDR3 region: CASISPDRVNSPLHF. For the CDR3, the DNA is TGTGCCAGCATTTCACCGGACAGGGTTAATTCACCCCTCCACTTT.

The chain links TRBV27 to TRBJ1-1; TRBD1 is a possible D gene (6 bases). Germline CDR1 reads MNHEY; CDR2 reads SMNVEV (reference sequence). V lost 3 bases to trimming and J lost 3 bases, with 8 bases between them. This CDR3 has 13 residues. The CDR3: CASSFQGHTEAFF. CDR3 nucleotide sequence: TGTGCCAGCAGTTTTCAGGGGCACACTGAAGCTTTCTTT.